The source of this T cell receptor beta chain is a study of shared clonotypes between healthy human individuals. Germline CDR1 is MNHEY and CDR2 is SMNVEV (reference sequence). V lost 7 bases and J 2 bases, leaving 12 bases between the germline ends. The CDR3 totals 13 residues. Comments on this clone: This same CDR3 is encoded by further DNA sequences in the sample.

The data were produced by immunoSEQ multiplex PCR, yet TCRdb's version contains in-frame clones alone and is incomplete. The sample has around 700,000 clones; about 78% are singletons. Sequencing was performed on memory CD4+ T cells sorted from blood. Noted subset: CD45RA-negative fraction. V is TRBV27 and J is TRBJ2-7, with a possible D match to TRBD1 (7 bases). The receptor was derived from a woman under 40 in good health. As DNA, the CDR3 is TGTGCCAGCAAAGGCGGGACAGCCTACGAGCAGTACTTC. Its protein product is CASKGGTAYEQYF.